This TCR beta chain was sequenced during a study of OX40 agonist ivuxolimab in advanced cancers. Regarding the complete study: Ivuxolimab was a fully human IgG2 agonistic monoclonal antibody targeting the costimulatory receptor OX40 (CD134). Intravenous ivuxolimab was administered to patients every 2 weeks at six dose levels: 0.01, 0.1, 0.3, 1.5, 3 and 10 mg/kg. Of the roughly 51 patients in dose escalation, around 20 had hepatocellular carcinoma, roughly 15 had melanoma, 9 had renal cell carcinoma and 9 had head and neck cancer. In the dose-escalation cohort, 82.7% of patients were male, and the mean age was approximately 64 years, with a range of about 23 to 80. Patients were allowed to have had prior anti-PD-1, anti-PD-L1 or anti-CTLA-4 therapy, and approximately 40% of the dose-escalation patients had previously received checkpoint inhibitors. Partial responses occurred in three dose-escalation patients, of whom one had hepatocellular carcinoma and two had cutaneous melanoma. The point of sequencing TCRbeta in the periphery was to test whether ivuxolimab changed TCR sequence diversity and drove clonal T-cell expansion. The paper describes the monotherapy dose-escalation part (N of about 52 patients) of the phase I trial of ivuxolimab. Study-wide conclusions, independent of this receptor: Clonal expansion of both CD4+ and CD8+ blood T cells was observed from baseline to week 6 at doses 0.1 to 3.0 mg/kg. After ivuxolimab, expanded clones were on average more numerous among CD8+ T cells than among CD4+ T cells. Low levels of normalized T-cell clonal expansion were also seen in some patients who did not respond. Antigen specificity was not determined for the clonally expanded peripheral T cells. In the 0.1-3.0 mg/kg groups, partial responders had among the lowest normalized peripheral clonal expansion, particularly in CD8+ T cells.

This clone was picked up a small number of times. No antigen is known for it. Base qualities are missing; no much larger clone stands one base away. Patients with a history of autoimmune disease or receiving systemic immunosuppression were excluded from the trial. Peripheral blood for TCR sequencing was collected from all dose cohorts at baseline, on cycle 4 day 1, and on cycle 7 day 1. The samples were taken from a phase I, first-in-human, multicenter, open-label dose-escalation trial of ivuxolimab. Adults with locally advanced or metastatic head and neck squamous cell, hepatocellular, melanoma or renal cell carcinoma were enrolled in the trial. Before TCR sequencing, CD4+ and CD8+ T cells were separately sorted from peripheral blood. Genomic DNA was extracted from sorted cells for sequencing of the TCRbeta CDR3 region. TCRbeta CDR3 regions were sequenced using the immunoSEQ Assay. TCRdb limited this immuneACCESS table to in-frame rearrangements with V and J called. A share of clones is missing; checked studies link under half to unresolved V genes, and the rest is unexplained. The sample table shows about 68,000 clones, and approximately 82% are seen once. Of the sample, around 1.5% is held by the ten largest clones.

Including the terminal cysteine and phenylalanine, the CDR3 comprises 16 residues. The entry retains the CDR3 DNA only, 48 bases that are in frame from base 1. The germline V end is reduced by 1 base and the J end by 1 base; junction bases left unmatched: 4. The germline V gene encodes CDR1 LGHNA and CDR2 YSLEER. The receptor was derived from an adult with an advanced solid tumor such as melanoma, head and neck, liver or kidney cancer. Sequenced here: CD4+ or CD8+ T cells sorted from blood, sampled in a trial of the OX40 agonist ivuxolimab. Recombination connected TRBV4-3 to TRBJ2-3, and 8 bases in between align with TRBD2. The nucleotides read TGCGCCAGCAGCCAAGGGTCGGGACTAGGCACAGATACGCAGTATTTT. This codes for CASSQGSGLGTDTQYF.